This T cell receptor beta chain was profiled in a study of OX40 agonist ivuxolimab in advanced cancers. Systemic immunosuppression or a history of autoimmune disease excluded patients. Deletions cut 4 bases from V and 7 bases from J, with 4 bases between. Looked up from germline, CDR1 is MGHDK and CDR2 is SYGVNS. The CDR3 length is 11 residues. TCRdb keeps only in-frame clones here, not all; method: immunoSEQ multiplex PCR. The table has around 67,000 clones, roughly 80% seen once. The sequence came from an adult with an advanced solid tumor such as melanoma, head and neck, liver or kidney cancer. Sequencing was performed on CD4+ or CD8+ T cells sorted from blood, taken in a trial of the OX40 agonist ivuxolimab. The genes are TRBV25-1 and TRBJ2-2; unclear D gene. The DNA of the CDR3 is TGTGCCAGCAGTGGTCACGGGGAGCTGTTTTTT. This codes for CASSGHGELFF. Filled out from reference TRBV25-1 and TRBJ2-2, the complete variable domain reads EADIYQTPRYLVIGTGKKITLECSQTMGHDKMYWYQQDPGMELHLIHYSYGVNSTEKGDLSSESTVSRIRTEHFPLTLESARPSHTSQYLCASSGHGELFFGEGSRLTVL.